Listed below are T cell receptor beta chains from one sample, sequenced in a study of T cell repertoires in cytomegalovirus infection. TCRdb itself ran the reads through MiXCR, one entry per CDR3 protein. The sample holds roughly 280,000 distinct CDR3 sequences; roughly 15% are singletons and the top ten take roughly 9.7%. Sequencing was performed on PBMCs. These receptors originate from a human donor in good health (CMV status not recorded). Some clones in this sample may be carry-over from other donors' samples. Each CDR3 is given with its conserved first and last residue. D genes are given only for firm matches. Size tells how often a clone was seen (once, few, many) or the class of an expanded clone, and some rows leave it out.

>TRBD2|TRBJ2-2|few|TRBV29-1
CSVAPGLADGELFF
TGCAGCGTTGCACCGGGACTAGCGGACGGGGAGCTGTTTTTT
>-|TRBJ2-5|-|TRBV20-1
CSARVEILETQYF
TGCAGTGCTAGAGTAGAGATCCTGGAGACCCAGTACTTC
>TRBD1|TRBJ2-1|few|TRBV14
CASRRGTGGGEQFF
TGTGCCAGCAGGCGGGGGACAGGGGGGGGTGAGCAGTTCTTC
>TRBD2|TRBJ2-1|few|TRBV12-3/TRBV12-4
CASSLAPAGGFYNEQFF
TGTGCCAGCAGTTTAGCGCCTGCGGGGGGGTTCTACAATGAGCAGTTCTTC
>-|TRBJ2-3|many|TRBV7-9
CASSQTDTQYF
TGTGCCAGCAGCCAAACAGATACGCAGTATTTT
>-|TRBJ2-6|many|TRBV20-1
CSARGPDRAGANVLTF
TGCAGTGCTAGAGGCCCAGATCGGGCTGGGGCCAACGTCCTGACTTTC
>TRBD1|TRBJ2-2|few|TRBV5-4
CASSLGTDSTGELFF
TGTGCCAGCAGCTTAGGGACAGATTCTACCGGGGAGCTGTTTTTT
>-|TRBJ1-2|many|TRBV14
CASTPLAQWNYGYTF
TGTGCCAGCACTCCGTTGGCCCAGTGGAACTATGGCTACACCTTC
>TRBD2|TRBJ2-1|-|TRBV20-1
CSARRGTSGVNEQFF
TGCAGTGCTCGCAGAGGGACTAGCGGGGTCAATGAGCAGTTCTTC
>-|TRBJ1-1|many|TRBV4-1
CASSQVMLTGFGNTEAFF
TGCGCCAGCAGCCAAGTGATGCTTACGGGATTCGGGAACACTGAAGCTTTCTTT
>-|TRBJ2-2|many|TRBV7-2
CASSRDSLRTGELFF
TGTGCCAGCAGCCGCGACAGTCTGAGGACCGGGGAGCTGTTTTTT
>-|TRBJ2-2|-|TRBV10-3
CATRHDTGELFF
TGTGCCACCCGACACGACACCGGGGAGCTGTTTTTT
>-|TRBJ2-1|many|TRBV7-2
CASSLGRGGTNEQFF
TGTGCCAGCAGCTTAGGGCGAGGCGGGACCAATGAGCAGTTCTTC
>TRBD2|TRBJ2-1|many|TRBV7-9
CASSLAGTSGRDEQFF
TGTGCCAGCAGCTTAGCGGGGACTAGCGGAAGAGATGAGCAGTTCTTC
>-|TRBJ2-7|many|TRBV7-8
CASSSLLGGPYEQYF
TGTGCCAGCAGCTCACTTTTAGGAGGGCCCTACGAGCAGTACTTC
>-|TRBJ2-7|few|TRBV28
CASSLNSILYEQYF
TGTGCCAGCAGTTTAAATAGCATACTCTACGAGCAGTACTTC
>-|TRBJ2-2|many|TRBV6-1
CASSEGEAQTGELFF
TGTGCCAGCAGTGAGGGGGAGGCCCAAACCGGGGAGCTGTTTTTT
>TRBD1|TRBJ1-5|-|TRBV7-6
CASSRGQGDQPQHF
TGTGCCAGCAGCCGAGGACAGGGGGATCAGCCCCAGCATTTT
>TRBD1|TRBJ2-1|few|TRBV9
CASRPGQGFSNEQFF
TGTGCCAGCAGGCCGGGACAGGGGTTTTCTAATGAGCAGTTCTTC
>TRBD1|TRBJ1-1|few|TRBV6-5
CASSYGQGAATEAFF
TGTGCCAGCAGTTACGGACAGGGTGCGGCCACTGAAGCTTTCTTT
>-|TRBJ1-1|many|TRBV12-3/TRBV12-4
CASSLTHAGITDTEAFF
TGTGCCAGCAGTTTAACCCATGCTGGGATAACGGACACTGAAGCTTTCTTT
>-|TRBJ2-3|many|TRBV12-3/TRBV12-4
CASSLSSEGRDTQYF
TGTGCCAGCAGTTTAAGCTCCGAGGGGAGGGATACGCAGTATTTT